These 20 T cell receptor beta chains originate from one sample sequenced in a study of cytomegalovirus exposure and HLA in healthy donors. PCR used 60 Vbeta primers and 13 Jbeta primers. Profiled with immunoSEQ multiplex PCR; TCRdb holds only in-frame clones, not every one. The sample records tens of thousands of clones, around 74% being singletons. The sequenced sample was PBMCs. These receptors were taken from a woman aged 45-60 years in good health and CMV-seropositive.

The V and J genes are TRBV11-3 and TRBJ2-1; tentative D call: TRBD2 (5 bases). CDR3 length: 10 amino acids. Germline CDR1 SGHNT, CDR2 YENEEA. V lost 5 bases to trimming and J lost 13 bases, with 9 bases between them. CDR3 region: CASSPGSQFF. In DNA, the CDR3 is TGTGCCAGCAGCCCGGGGTCACAGTTCTTC. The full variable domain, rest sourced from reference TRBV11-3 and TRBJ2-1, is EAGVVQSPRYKIIEKKQPVAFWCNPISGHNTLYWYLQNLGQGPELLIRYENEEAVDDSQLPKDRFSAERLKGVDSTLKIQPAELGDSAVYLCASSPGSQFFGPGTRLTVL.

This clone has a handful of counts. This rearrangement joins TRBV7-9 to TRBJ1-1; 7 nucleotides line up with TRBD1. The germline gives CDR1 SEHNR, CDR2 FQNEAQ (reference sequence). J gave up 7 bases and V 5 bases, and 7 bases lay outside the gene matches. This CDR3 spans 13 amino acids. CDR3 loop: CASSLRQGDEAFF. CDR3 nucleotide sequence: TGTGCCAGCAGCCTCAGACAGGGCGATGAAGCTTTCTTT.

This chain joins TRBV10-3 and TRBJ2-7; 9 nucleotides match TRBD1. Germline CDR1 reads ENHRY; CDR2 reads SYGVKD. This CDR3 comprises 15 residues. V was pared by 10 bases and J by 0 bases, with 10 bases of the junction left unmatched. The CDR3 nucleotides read TGTGCCACCTACTACGGACAGGGGTCCTCCTACGAGCAGTACTTC. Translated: CATYYGQGSSYEQYF.

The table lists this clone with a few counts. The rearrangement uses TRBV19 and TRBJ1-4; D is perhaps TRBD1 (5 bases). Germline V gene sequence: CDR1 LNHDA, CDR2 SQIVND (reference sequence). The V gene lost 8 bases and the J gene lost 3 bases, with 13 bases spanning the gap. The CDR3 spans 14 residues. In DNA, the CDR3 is TGTGCCAGTTCCTCTCGGGGGGCTAATGAAAAACTGTTTTTT. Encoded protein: CASSSRGANEKLFF. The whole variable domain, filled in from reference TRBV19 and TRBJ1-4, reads DGGITQSPKYLFRKEGQNVTLSCEQNLNHDAMYWYRQDPGQGLRLIYYSQIVNDFQKGDIAEGYSVSREKKESFPLTVTSAQKNPTAFYLCASSSRGANEKLFFGSGTQLSVL.

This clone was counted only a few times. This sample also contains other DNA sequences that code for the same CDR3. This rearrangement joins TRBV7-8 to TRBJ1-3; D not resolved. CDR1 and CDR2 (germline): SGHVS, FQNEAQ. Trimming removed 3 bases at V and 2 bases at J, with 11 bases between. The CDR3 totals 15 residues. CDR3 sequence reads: CASSLAGNPGNTIYF. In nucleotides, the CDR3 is TGTGCCAGCAGCTTGGCAGGAAACCCTGGAAACACCATATATTTT.

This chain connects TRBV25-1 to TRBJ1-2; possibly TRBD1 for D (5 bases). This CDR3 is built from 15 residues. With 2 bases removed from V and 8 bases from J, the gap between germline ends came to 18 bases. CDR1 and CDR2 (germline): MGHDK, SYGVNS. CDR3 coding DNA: TGTGCCAGCAGTGAAGAGCGTGCCAGGGTACCCGGCTACACCTTC. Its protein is CASSEERARVPGYTF.

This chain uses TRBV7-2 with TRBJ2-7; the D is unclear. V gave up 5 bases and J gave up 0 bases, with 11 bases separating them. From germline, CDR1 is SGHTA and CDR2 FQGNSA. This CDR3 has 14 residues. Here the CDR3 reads CASSLDTSSYEQYF. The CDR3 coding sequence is TGTGCCAGCAGCCTTGACACGAGCTCCTACGAGCAGTACTTC. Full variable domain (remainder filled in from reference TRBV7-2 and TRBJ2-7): GAGVSQSPSNKVTEKGKDVELRCDPISGHTALYWYRQSLGQGLEFLIYFQGNSAPDKSGLPSDRFSAERTGGSVSTLTIQRTQQEDSAVYLCASSLDTSSYEQYFGPGTRLTVT.

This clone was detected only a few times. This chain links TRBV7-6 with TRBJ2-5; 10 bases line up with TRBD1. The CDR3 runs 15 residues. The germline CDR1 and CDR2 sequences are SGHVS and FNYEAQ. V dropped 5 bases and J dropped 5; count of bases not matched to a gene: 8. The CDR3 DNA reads TGTGCCAGCAGCCCACCCCGACAGGGGGCGGAGACCCAGTACTTC. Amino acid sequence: CASSPPRQGAETQYF. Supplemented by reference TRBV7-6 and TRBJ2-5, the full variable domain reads GAGVSQSPRYKVTKRGQDVALRCDPISGHVSLYWYRQALGQGPEFLTYFNYEAQQDKSGLPNDRFSAERPEGSISTLTIQRTEQRDSAMYRCASSPPRQGAETQYFGPGTRLLVL.

The CDR3, as DNA: TGTGCCAGCAGCTTGGATCCAGGGCAAGAGACCCAGTACTTC. It translates to CASSLDPGQETQYF. The rearrangement joins TRBV5-4 to TRBJ2-5; maybe TRBD1 (5 bases). The CDR3 extends over 14 amino acids. Germline CDR1 SGHNT, CDR2 YYREEE (reference sequence). Trimming removed 0 bases at V and 2 bases at J, with 8 bases between.

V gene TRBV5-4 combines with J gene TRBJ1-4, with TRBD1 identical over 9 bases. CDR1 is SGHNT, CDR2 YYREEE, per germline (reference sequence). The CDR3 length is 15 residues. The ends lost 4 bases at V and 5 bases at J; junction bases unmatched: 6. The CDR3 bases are TGTGCCAGCAGCGTGCGGACAGGGGCCAATGAAAAACTGTTTTTT. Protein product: CASSVRTGANEKLFF.

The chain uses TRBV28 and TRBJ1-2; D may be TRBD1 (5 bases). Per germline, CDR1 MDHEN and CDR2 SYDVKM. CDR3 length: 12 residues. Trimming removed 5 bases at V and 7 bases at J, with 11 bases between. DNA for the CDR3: TGTGCCAGCAGTCTCCGGGGGGTTGGCTACACCTTC. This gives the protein CASSLRGVGYTF.

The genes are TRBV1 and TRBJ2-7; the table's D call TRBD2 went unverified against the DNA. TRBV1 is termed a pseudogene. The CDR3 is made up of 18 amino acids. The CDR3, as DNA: TGCACCAGCAGCCAAGTTAAACCCGAGACTAGCGGGATCCACGAGCAGTACTTC. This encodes CTSSQVKPETSGIHEQYF.

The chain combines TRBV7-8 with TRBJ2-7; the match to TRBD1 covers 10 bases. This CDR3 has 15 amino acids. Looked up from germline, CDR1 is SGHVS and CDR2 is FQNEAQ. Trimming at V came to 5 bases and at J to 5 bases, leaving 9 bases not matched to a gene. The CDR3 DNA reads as TGTGCCAGCAGCACGGAGAGGGACAGGGGAAACGAGCAGTACTTC. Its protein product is CASSTERDRGNEQYF.

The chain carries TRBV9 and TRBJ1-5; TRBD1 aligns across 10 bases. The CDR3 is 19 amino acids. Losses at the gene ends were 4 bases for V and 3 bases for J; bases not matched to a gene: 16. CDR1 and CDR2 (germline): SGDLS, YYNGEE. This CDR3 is CASSPRDRGSRVLNQPQHF. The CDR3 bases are TGTGCCAGCAGCCCTCGGGACAGGGGCTCTAGGGTCCTCAATCAGCCCCAGCATTTT. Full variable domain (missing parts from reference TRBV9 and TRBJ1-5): DSGVTQTPKHLITATGQRVTLRCSPRSGDLSVYWYQQSLDQGLQFLIQYYNGEERAKGNILERFSAQQFPDLHSELNLSSLELGDSALYFCASSPRDRGSRVLNQPQHFGDGTRLSIL.

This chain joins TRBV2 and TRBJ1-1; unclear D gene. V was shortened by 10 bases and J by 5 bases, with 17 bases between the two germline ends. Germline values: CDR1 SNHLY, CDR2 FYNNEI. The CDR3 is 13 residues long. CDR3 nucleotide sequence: TGTGCCACCACGCCACTAAGTGGGACTGAAGCTTTCTTT. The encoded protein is CATTPLSGTEAFF.

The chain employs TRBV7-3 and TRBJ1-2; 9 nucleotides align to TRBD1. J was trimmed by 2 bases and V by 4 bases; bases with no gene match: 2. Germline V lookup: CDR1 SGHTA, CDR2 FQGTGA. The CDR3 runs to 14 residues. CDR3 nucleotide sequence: TGTGCCAGCAGCTCCGGGACAGGGAACTATGGCTACACCTTC. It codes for CASSSGTGNYGYTF.

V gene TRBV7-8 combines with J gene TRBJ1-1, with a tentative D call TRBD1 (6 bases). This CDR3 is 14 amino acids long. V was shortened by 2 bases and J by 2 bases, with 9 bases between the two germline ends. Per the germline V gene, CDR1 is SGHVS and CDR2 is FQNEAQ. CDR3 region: CASSLTGINTEAFF. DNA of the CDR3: TGTGCCAGCAGCTTAACAGGGATAAACACTGAAGCTTTCTTT.

The CDR3, as DNA: TGTGCCAGTAGTATAGCCAGAGCGGCGAACACCGGGGAGCTGTTTTTT. It specifies CASSIARAANTGELFF. The genes are TRBV19 and TRBJ2-2; D is possibly TRBD2 (5 bases). The germline V and J ends were trimmed by 1 base and 0 bases, with 9 bases remaining between them. CDR3 length equals 16 residues. The V gene's germline CDR1 is LNHDA and CDR2 SQIVND (reference sequence).

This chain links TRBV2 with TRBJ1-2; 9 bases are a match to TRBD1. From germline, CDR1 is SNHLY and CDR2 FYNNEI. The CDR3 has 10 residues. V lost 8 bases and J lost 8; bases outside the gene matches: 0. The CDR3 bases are TGTGCCAGCGGACAGGGGGGCTACACCTTC. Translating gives CASGQGGYTF.

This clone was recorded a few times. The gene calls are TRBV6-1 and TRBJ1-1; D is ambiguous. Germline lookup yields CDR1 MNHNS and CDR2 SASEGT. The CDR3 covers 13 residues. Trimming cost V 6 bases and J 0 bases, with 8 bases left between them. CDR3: CASRGYVNTEAFF. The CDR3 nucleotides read TGTGCCAGCAGGGGCTATGTGAACACTGAAGCTTTCTTT.